This T cell receptor beta chain was obtained from a study of OX40 agonist ivuxolimab in advanced cancers. Study information: Males comprised 82.7% of the group, whose mean age was approximately 60 years (range about 23 to 80).

Assay: immunoSEQ multiplex PCR; the TCRdb copy retains only in-frame clones and omits some. Of around 40,000 clones in the sample, 75% to 85% were seen once. The CDR3 runs 12 residues. CDR1 is SQVTM and CDR2 is ANQGSEA in the germline V gene. V shed 5 bases, J shed 2 bases, and the junction held 3 bases outside the gene matches. The specimen was CD4+ or CD8+ T cells sorted from blood, collected in a trial of the OX40 agonist ivuxolimab. The chain employs TRBV29-1 and TRBJ2-7; 7 bases align to TRBD1. This TCR derives from an adult with an advanced solid tumor such as melanoma, head and neck, liver or kidney cancer. The CDR3 loop is CSVRTGPYEQYF. The CDR3 DNA is TGCAGCGTTCGGACAGGCCCCTACGAGCAGTACTTC.